This T cell receptor beta chain was identified during a study of blood T cell repertoires in COVID-19 (TCRdb year 2020). Study-wide context: The collaborator samples originated in the United States, Italy and Spain and spanned the acute and convalescent phases of COVID-19. The repertoires were released in a freely available public database meant as a resource for research on the immune response to SARS-CoV-2. Nearly every sample came with metadata listing a de-identified subject ID, COVID-19 status, age in years and sex. Subjects who had been exposed to COVID-19, were actively infected with it, or had recovered from it provided the deeply sampled blood TCRbeta repertoires that made up the dataset. Where available, HLA class I and class II types were taken from metadata supplied by the sample provider and were not determined by assay-based typing. The material from the prospective study consisted of cDNA or gDNA derived from T cells, B-cell-depleted T cells, or PBMCs. Samples were obtained from the ongoing ImmuneRACE study (first 160 participants) and from some 1,300 subjects provided by 6 global collaborators.

The CDR3, from cysteine to phenylalanine, totals 16 residues. This entry keeps only the CDR3 DNA: 48 bases, framed from base 1. At the junction V is shortened by 4 bases and J by 3 bases; bases outside the gene matches: 9. The germline V gene specifies MDHEN as CDR1 and SYDVKM as CDR2. In the case of this clone: Its antigen is currently not known. Base quality data are lacking; no much larger clone is found one base away.

On the study overall, not on this receptor specifically: Clinical and demographic metadata were provided uncurated, with the amount varying by source and participant.

A second Seattle source provided samples from volunteer blood donors who had recovered from COVID-19. Whole blood was collected in K2EDTA tubes by collaborating institutions according to the institutions' own protocols. Collaborator samples were shipped for TCRbeta analysis as frozen whole blood, isolated PBMCs, or DNA extracted from either sample type. The immunoSEQ Assay, a bias-controlled multiplex PCR, was used to amplify TCRbeta CDR3 regions from genomic DNA. As for the original processing: The number of nucleated cells in each sample was estimated by amplification of reference gene primers within the assay. Sequence reads were collapsed and filtered to measure the absolute abundance of every unique TCRbeta CDR3 rearrangement. For each sample, productive Simpson clonality was calculated as the square root of Simpson's diversity index across productive rearrangements. In its TCRdb copy, this immuneACCESS table keeps in-frame sequences only and misses some clones. Where compared with another copy, unresolved V genes explain less than half of these, and the others have no known cause. V, J and clone size reflect that table, while D and trimming were determined from the DNA. Across this sample there are around 260,000 clones, with over 80% seen only once. Of the sample, less than 6% is held by the ten largest clones.

Sequenced input: peripheral blood. This chain joins TRBV28 to TRBJ1-3; 7 bases in the middle match TRBD1. The receptor was isolated from a man aged 55-75 years who had recovered from COVID-19. The CDR3 region has the sequence CASSSTGTVVGNTIYF. The sequenced DNA is TGTGCCAGCAGTTCTACAGGGACAGTTGTTGGAAACACCATATATTTT.